The 16 T cell receptor beta chains given below trace back to one sample, sequenced in a study of blood T cell repertoires in COVID-19 (dated by TCRdb to about 2020). Preparation of the library involved the immunoSEQ multiplex PCR assay. Not all clones reach the TCRdb copy of this immuneACCESS table, which keeps in-frame sequences only. Checked studies attribute under half of the gap to unresolved V genes and leave the rest unexplained. The sample table lists more than 150,000 clones, approximately 80% of them with a count of one. The top ten clones comprise approximately 15% of the sample. What was sequenced was PBMCs or T cells enriched from blood (not recorded which). The source of these receptors is a man between 60 and 70 years old who had been exposed to COVID-19.

The CDR3 region is CASSQETGGANEQFF. The CDR3 DNA reads as TGTGCCAGCAGCCAAGAAACAGGGGGGGCAAATGAGCAGTTCTTC. The rearrangement uses TRBV3-1 (or the pseudogene TRBV3-2) and TRBJ2-1; D may be TRBD1 (8 bases). The length of the CDR3 is 15 residues. Trimming stripped 0 bases from V and 7 bases from J, with 13 bases between. CDR1 and CDR2 (germline): LGHDT, YNNKEL (reference sequence).

The V gene is TRBV25-1, the J gene TRBJ2-4; the match to TRBD1 covers 7 bases. V dropped 6 bases and J dropped 3; count of bases not matched to a gene: 8. The CDR3 has 15 amino acids. Germline CDR1 reads MGHDK; CDR2 reads SYGVNS. The CDR3 is CASRPQGFDKNIQYF. The CDR3 coding sequence is TGTGCCAGCAGGCCACAGGGGTTCGACAAAAACATTCAGTACTTC.

The chain has TRBV5-1 and TRBJ1-4, with 9 bases matching TRBD1. This CDR3 has 15 amino acids. V was clipped by 4 bases and J by 4 bases; unmatched bases: 5. Germline CDR1 reads SGHRS; CDR2 reads YFSETQ. CDR3 sequence (DNA): TGCGCCAGCAGCCCCGGGGGACAGGGTAATGAAAAACTGTTTTTT. This sequence encodes CASSPGGQGNEKLFF.

V gene TRBV10-3 combines with J gene TRBJ2-1; TRBD1 might be the D (6 bases). Trimming pared 0 bases from V and 5 bases from J, leaving 17 bases between. Germline values: CDR1 ENHRY, CDR2 SYGVKD. The CDR3 sequence is 17 residues long. DNA for the CDR3: TGTGCCATCAGTGAGTCGGTCAGGGGTAGACCTAACAATGAGCAGTTCTTC. This codes for CAISESVRGRPNNEQFF.

The chain links TRBV5-4 to TRBJ2-6, with 14 bases that match TRBD2. Germline V gene data show CDR1 as SGHNT and CDR2 as YYREEE (reference sequence). Trimming at V came to 3 bases and at J to 4 bases, leaving 6 bases not matched to a gene. This CDR3 region has 18 residues. The CDR3 bases are TGTGCCAGCAGCTCGGGACTAGCGGGAGCCGGAGGGGCCAACGTCCTGACTTTC. Translation gives CASSSGLAGAGGANVLTF.

V is TRBV5-1 and J is TRBJ2-3; TRBD2 matches at 9 bases. V lost 0 bases, J lost 1 base, and 0 bases stayed unmatched. CDR3 size: 15 residues. Per germline, CDR1 SGHRS and CDR2 YFSETQ. The CDR3 spells CASSLGTSGTDTQYF. CDR3 DNA sequence: TGCGCCAGCAGCTTGGGGACTAGCGGCACAGATACGCAGTATTTT.

This chain uses TRBV19 with TRBJ1-1; D gene unclear. V was shortened by 9 bases and J by 0 bases, with 17 bases between the two germline ends. CDR3 length: 15 amino acids. The germline V gene has CDR1 LNHDA and CDR2 SQIVND (reference sequence). CDR3 sequence: CASSLTLLMNTEAFF. The CDR3 DNA is TGTGCCAGCTCTTTAACCCTACTCATGAACACTGAAGCTTTCTTT.

This clone was picked up one time. This rearrangement joins TRBV14 to TRBJ1-2; D ambiguous. The CDR3 spans 14 residues. Germline V gives CDR1 SGHDN, CDR2 FVKESK. V was clipped by 1 base and J by 7 bases, with 13 bases between them. DNA of the CDR3: TGTGCCAGCAGCCAAGTAGGATGGGGAGCTGGCTACACCTTC. Translated, it gives CASSQVGWGAGYTF. Looking up the rest from reference TRBV14 and TRBJ1-2 gives the full variable domain: EAGVTQFPSHSVIEKGQTVTLRCDPISGHDNLYWYRRVMGKEIKFLLHFVKESKQDESGMPNNRFLAERTGGTYSTLKVQPAELEDSGVYFCASSQVGWGAGYTFGSGTRLTVV.

The rearrangement joins TRBV7-9 to TRBJ2-3; D remains unclear. Germline CDR1 is SEHNR and CDR2 is FQNEAQ (reference sequence). The CDR3 totals 16 residues. Trimming removed 3 bases at V and 0 bases at J, with 13 bases between. CDR3 sequence reads: CASSFLKRQSTDTQYF. The CDR3 DNA reads TGTGCCAGCAGCTTCCTTAAGCGCCAAAGCACAGATACGCAGTATTTT.

This clone was recorded many times. This chain connects TRBV6-1 to TRBJ2-7; 10 bases line up with TRBD2. Losses at the gene ends were 0 bases for V and 1 base for J; bases not matched to a gene: 0. Germline lookup yields CDR1 MNHNS and CDR2 SASEGT. This CDR3 region has 15 residues. The CDR3 nucleotides are TGTGCCAGCAGTGAAGCGACTAGCGGGTCCTACGAGCAGTACTTC. It is translated as CASSEATSGSYEQYF.

This sequence joins TRBV5-4 and TRBJ2-5; tentatively, D is TRBD2 (5 bases). Germline V gene lookup returns CDR1 SGHNT and CDR2 YYREEE (reference sequence). Trimming pared 2 bases from V and 2 bases from J, leaving 7 bases between. The CDR3 has 13 amino acids. This CDR3 reads CASSLGRQETQYF. CDR3 nucleotide sequence: TGTGCCAGCAGCTTAGGGAGACAAGAGACCCAGTACTTC.

This chain uses TRBV7-2 with TRBJ2-5; TRBD2 agrees at 9 bases. Germline CDR1 reads SGHTA; CDR2 reads FQGNSA. There are 15 residues in the CDR3. J gave up 5 bases and V 0 bases, and 4 bases lay outside the gene matches. CDR3 region: CASSLAPSGMETQYF. The DNA for the CDR3 is TGTGCCAGCAGCTTAGCTCCTAGCGGGATGGAGACCCAGTACTTC. Together with reference TRBV7-2 and TRBJ2-5, the CDR3 gives the full variable domain: GAGVSQSPSNKVTEKGKDVELRCDPISGHTALYWYRQSLGQGLEFLIYFQGNSAPDKSGLPSDRFSAERTGGSVSTLTIQRTQQEDSAVYLCASSLAPSGMETQYFGPGTRLLVL.

This chain connects TRBV24-1 to TRBJ1-5; D uncertain. V gave up 5 bases and J gave up 1 base, with 5 bases separating them. The CDR3 contains 13 residues. The germline V gene has CDR1 KGHDR and CDR2 SFDVKD. CDR3 in amino acids: CATSGQSNQPQHF. The CDR3 region has the DNA TGTGCCACCAGTGGCCAGAGCAATCAGCCCCAGCATTTT.

The chain is built from TRBV7-2 and TRBJ1-6, with 7 bases that match TRBD1. V was pared by 2 bases and J by 8 bases, with 6 bases of the junction left unmatched. Per germline, CDR1 SGHTA and CDR2 FQGNSA. The CDR3 is 15 residues long. CDR3 coding DNA: TGTGCCAGCAGCTTACAGGGGGAATCGGATTCACCCCTCCACTTT. This encodes CASSLQGESDSPLHF. Looking up the rest from reference TRBV7-2 and TRBJ1-6 gives the full variable domain: GAGVSQSPSNKVTEKGKDVELRCDPISGHTALYWYRQSLGQGLEFLIYFQGNSAPDKSGLPSDRFSAERTGGSVSTLTIQRTQQEDSAVYLCASSLQGESDSPLHFGNGTRLTVT.

This clone is a singleton in its sample. The V call is TRBV7-8, the J call TRBJ2-2; 10 bases are shared with TRBD1. The CDR3 spans 15 residues. CDR1 is SGHVS and CDR2 is FQNEAQ in the germline V gene. Trimming cost V 5 bases and J 4 bases; bases outside gene matches: 4. CDR3 loop: CASSPRTGGTGELFF. The CDR3 DNA is TGTGCCAGCAGCCCACGGACAGGGGGCACCGGGGAGCTGTTTTTT. Full variable domain (rest looked up from reference TRBV7-8 and TRBJ2-2): GAGVSQSPRYKVAKRGQDVALRCDPISGHVSLFWYQQALGQGPEFLTYFQNEAQLDKSGLPSDRFFAERPEGSVSTLKIQRTQQEDSAVYLCASSPRTGGTGELFFGEGSRLTVL.

This chain uses TRBV9 with TRBJ2-3; the D gene is possibly TRBD2 (6 bases). V dropped 2 bases and J dropped 1 base, with 11 bases sitting between them. The CDR3 extends over 15 amino acids. Germline V gene sequence: CDR1 SGDLS, CDR2 YYNGEE. CDR3 residues: CASSVTGTGTDTQYF. The CDR3 nucleotides are TGTGCCAGCAGCGTGACCGGGACTGGCACAGATACGCAGTATTTT.